One and the same sample provided the 7 T cell receptor beta chains below, sequenced in a study of OX40 agonist ivuxolimab in advanced cancers. Libraries were prepared by immunoSEQ multiplex PCR; TCRdb keeps only in-frame clonotypes and omits some of them. Of nearly 95,000 clones listed, 85% to 95% are singletons. The sample in question was CD4+ or CD8+ T cells sorted from blood, obtained in a trial of the OX40 agonist ivuxolimab. The receptors stem from an adult with an advanced solid tumor such as melanoma, head and neck, liver or kidney cancer.

V gene TRBV11-3 combines with J gene TRBJ2-3; 7 nucleotides match TRBD2. Germline CDR1 reads SGHNT; CDR2 reads YENEEA. V lost 3 bases and J lost 4; bases outside the gene matches: 7. The CDR3 has 15 amino acids. CDR3 loop: CASSFTAGAADTQYF. The CDR3 nucleotides are TGTGCCAGCAGCTTCACGGCGGGAGCTGCAGATACGCAGTATTTT.

V and J are TRBV2 and TRBJ2-7; D is tentatively TRBD1 or TRBD2 (6 bases each). Trimming took off 8 bases at V and 1 base at J, with 9 bases between the two ends. This CDR3 is 12 amino acids long. The germline V gene has CDR1 SNHLY and CDR2 FYNNEI. DNA for the CDR3: TGTGCCAGCGGGGGGCCTTCCTACGAGCAGTACTTC. As protein: CASGGPSYEQYF.

V and J are TRBV7-9 and TRBJ1-1; the D is unclear. CDR1 is SEHNR, CDR2 FQNEAQ, per germline (reference sequence). The CDR3 runs to 14 residues. Trimming removed 5 bases from V and 4 bases from J, with 14 bases in between. In DNA, the CDR3 is TGTGCCAGCAGCAAAAACAGACAAGGCACTGAAGCTTTCTTT. It is translated as CASSKNRQGTEAFF.

The chain joins TRBV5-4 to TRBJ2-7; D call uncertain. The V and J ends lost 4 bases and 4 bases respectively, with 9 bases between them. This CDR3 contains 12 residues. Germline-derived CDR1 and CDR2 are SGHNT and YYREEE (reference sequence). The CDR3 bases are TGTGCCAGCAGCATACAGCCGTACGAGCAGTACTTC. This sequence encodes CASSIQPYEQYF.

This clone was found once. This chain links TRBV11-2 with TRBJ2-2, with 9 bases matching TRBD1. Germline CDR1 is SGHAT and CDR2 is FQNNGV. The junction had 9 bases not matched to a gene; V was cut back by 5 bases and J by 5 bases. The CDR3 is 16 residues long. CDR3 DNA sequence: TGTGCCAGCAGCCATCCCGGGACAGGGCTGACCGGGGAGCTGTTTTTT. It yields the protein CASSHPGTGLTGELFF.

The CDR3 DNA reads TGTGCCAGCAGTGAGATCTCTAACTCCTACGAGCAGTACTTC. Its translation: CASSEISNSYEQYF. The gene calls are TRBV6-1 and TRBJ2-7; D is unclear. Trimming stripped 3 bases from V and 0 bases from J, with 9 bases between. The CDR3 has 14 amino acids. Germline CDR1 is MNHNS and CDR2 is SASEGT.

The chain is built from TRBV5-6 and TRBJ1-1; TRBD1 is a possible D gene (6 bases). Deletions cut 0 bases from V and 6 bases from J, with 12 bases between. In germline, CDR1 is SGHDT, CDR2 YYEEEE. This CDR3 region has 14 residues. CDR3 in amino acids: CASSLVDTGSEAFF. CDR3 in DNA: TGTGCCAGCAGCTTGGTGGATACAGGGTCTGAAGCTTTCTTT.